This T cell receptor (beta chain) emerged from a study of cytomegalovirus exposure and HLA in healthy donors. The PCR was carried out with 60 Vbeta primers and 13 Jbeta primers. Repertoires were generated with immunoSEQ multiplex PCR, while TCRdb's copy carries only in-frame clones and drops some. This sample yields roughly 80,000 clones, of which 70% to 80% are seen a single time; roughly 3.5% belongs to the top ten. CDR3 length: 15 residues. Germline lookup yields CDR1 LNHDA and CDR2 SQIVND (reference sequence). Trimming took 3 bases from V and 0 from J, leaving 11 bases between them. This receptor was identified in a man aged 40-49 years in good health and CMV-seronegative. The sample was PBMCs. This chain connects TRBV19 to TRBJ1-1; perhaps TRBD1 as D (5 bases). The CDR3 loop reads CASSILGTMNTEAFF. CDR3 nucleotide sequence: TGTGCCAGTAGTATCCTCGGGACTATGAACACTGAAGCTTTCTTT.